What follows are 10 T cell receptor beta chains derived from one specimen sequenced in a study of blood T cell repertoires in COVID-19. Some clones are missing from TCRdb's copy, which holds only in-frame ones; the method was immunoSEQ multiplex PCR. The sample has around 360,000 clones, about 90% seen once; the top ten hold 3%. The sample comprised PBMCs or T cells enriched from blood (not recorded which). The receptors were gathered from a woman younger than 45 who had recovered from COVID-19.

The rearrangement joins TRBV12-3 or TRBV12-4 to TRBJ2-2; no clear D. This CDR3 contains 12 residues. V dropped 0 bases and J dropped 6 bases, with 2 bases sitting between them. The CDR3 reads CASSLASGELFF. The CDR3 DNA sequence: TGTGCCAGCAGTTTAGCCTCCGGGGAGCTGTTTTTT.

The CDR3 DNA follows: TGTGCCACCAGTGATTCCCAGGGGGGCCAAGAGACCCAGTACTTC. Translated, it gives CATSDSQGGQETQYF. The V and J genes are TRBV24-1 and TRBJ2-5, with a possible D match to TRBD1 (7 bases). Between the trimmed V and J ends, which lost 2 bases and 1 base, there was a span of 10 bases. Germline V lookup: CDR1 KGHDR, CDR2 SFDVKD. CDR3 length: 15 residues.

The gene calls are TRBV28 and TRBJ1-2; D is perhaps TRBD1 (5 bases). This CDR3 comprises 16 residues. CDR1 and CDR2 from the germline V gene are MDHEN and SYDVKM. Deletions cut 6 bases from V and 0 bases from J, with 17 bases between. CDR3 region: CASSYDRRDSNYGYTF. CDR3 nucleotides: TGTGCCAGCAGCTATGACCGCAGGGACTCTAACTATGGCTACACCTTC.

This sequence joins TRBV3-1 (or the pseudogene TRBV3-2) and TRBJ2-3, with 11 bases matching TRBD2. The CDR3 runs to 19 residues. The junction had 10 bases not matched to a gene; V was cut back by 0 bases and J by 2 bases. Germline V CDR1 and CDR2: LGHDT, YNNKEL (reference sequence). CDR3 DNA: TGTGCCAGCAGCCAAGAAGGACTAGCGGGTTTAGCACACACAGATACGCAGTATTTT. Residues: CASSQEGLAGLAHTDTQYF.

J is TRBJ1-2 and V is TRBV18; 8 bases are a match to TRBD1. The V gene's germline CDR1 is KGHSH and CDR2 LQKENI. There are 15 residues in the CDR3. After removal of 0 bases from V and 7 bases from J, the junction contained 7 bases not matched to a gene. The CDR3 here is CASSPPGDRSFGYTF. Written as DNA, the CDR3 is TGTGCCAGCTCACCACCGGGGGACAGGTCCTTTGGCTACACCTTC. Using reference TRBV18 and TRBJ1-2 for the parts outside the CDR3, the full variable domain is NAGVMQNPRHLVRRRGQEARLRCSPMKGHSHVYWYRQLPEEGLKFMVYLQKENIIDESGMPKERFSAEFPKEGPSILRIQQVVRGDSAAYFCASSPPGDRSFGYTFGSGTRLTVV.

The DNA of the CDR3 is TGTGCCAGCACTCTGGGACAAGATAGCAATCAGCCCCAGCATTTT. Protein: CASTLGQDSNQPQHF. The J gene is TRBJ1-5, the V gene TRBV7-9, with a weak D call TRBD1 (6 bases). V lost 7 bases, J lost 0 bases, and 13 bases lay in between. This CDR3 comprises 15 residues. CDR1 SEHNR and CDR2 FQNEAQ come from the germline V gene (reference sequence).

This chain connects TRBV4-1 to TRBJ1-2; 10 bases are a match to TRBD1. The V and J ends lost 3 bases and 3 bases, in that order; junction bases with no gene match: 10. CDR3 length: 17 residues. Germline-derived CDR1 and CDR2 are MGHRA and YSYEKL. CDR3 sequence reads: CASSHLSGQGGDYGYTF. CDR3 nucleotides: TGCGCCAGCAGCCACCTCTCCGGACAGGGGGGAGACTATGGCTACACCTTC.

V is TRBV5-1 and J is TRBJ1-2; no reliable D call. V lost 0 bases and J lost 4, with 16 bases in between. The germline V gene encodes CDR1 SGHRS and CDR2 YFSETQ. The CDR3 contains 16 residues. Here the CDR3 reads CASSLVSTPFAYGYTF. For the CDR3, the DNA is TGCGCCAGCAGCTTGGTGTCGACACCCTTCGCCTATGGCTACACCTTC.

This chain joins TRBV7-2 and TRBJ1-5; 9 bases are shared with TRBD1. Trimming cost V 3 bases and J 5 bases; bases outside gene matches: 8. The germline V gene has CDR1 SGHTA and CDR2 FQGNSA. The CDR3 totals 16 residues. The CDR3 region is CASSFEGQGIDQPQHF. CDR3 bases: TGTGCCAGCAGCTTCGAGGGACAGGGAATAGATCAGCCCCAGCATTTT.

The chain couples TRBV5-4 to TRBJ2-5; 15 bases align to TRBD2. The germline V gene encodes CDR1 SGHNT and CDR2 YYREEE (reference sequence). After removal of 3 bases from V and 2 bases from J, the junction contained 8 bases not matched to a gene. CDR3 length equals 18 residues. The CDR3 DNA reads TGTGCCAGCAGCTCTGGTGGACTAGCGGGAGGGTTACAAGAGACCCAGTACTTC. Translated, it gives CASSSGGLAGGLQETQYF.